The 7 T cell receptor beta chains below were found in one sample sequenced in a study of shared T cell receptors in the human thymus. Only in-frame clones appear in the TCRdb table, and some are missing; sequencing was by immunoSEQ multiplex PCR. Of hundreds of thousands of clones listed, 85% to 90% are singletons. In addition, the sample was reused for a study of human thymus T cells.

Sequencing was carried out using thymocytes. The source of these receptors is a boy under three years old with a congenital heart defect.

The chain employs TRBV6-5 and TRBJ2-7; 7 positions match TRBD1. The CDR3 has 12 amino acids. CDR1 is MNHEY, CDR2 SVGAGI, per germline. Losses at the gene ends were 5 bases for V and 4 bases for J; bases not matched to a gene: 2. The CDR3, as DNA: TGTGCCAGCAGTAACAGGGGTTACGAGCAGTACTTC. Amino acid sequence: CASSNRGYEQYF.

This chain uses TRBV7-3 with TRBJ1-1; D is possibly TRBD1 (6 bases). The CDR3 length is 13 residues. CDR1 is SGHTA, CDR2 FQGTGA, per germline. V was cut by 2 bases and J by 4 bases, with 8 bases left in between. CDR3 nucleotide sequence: TGTGCCAGCAGCTTACTAGGGGGCACTGAAGCTTTCTTT. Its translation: CASSLLGGTEAFF.

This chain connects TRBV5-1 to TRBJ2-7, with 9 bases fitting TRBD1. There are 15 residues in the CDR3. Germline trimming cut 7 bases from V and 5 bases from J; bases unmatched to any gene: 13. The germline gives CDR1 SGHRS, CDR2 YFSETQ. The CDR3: CASSTRGTGFHEQYF. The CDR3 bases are TGCGCCAGCTCCACCCGGGGGACAGGGTTCCACGAGCAGTACTTC.

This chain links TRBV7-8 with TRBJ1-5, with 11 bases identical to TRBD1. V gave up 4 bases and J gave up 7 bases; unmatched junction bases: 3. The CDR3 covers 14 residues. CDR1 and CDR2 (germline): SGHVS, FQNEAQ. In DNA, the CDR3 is TGTGCCAGCAGCTCCGGACAGGGGGCCCAGCCCCAGCATTTT. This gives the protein CASSSGQGAQPQHF.

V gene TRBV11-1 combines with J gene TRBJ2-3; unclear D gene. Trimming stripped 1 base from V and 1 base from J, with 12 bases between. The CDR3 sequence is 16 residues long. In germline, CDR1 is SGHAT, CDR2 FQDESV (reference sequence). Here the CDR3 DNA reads TGTGCCAGCAGCTTAGGTTTCCACAGTGGCACAGATACGCAGTATTTT. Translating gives CASSLGFHSGTDTQYF.

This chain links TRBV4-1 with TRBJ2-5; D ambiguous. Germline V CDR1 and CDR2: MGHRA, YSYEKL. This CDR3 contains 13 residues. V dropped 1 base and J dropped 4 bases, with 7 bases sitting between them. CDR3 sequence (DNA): TGCGCCAGCAGCCAAGGGAGAGGAGAGACCCAGTACTTC. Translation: CASSQGRGETQYF.

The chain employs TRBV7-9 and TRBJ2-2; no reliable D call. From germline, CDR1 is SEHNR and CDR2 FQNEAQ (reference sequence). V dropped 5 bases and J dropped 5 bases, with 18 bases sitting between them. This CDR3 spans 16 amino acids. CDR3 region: CASSPARSTETGELFF. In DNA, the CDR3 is TGTGCCAGCAGCCCGGCTCGCAGCACAGAGACCGGGGAGCTGTTTTTT. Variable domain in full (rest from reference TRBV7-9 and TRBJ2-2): DTGVSQNPRHKITKRGQNVTFRCDPISEHNRLYWYRQTLGQGPEFLTYFQNEAQLEKSRLLSDRFSAERPKGSFSTLEIQRTEQGDSAMYLCASSPARSTETGELFFGEGSRLTVL.